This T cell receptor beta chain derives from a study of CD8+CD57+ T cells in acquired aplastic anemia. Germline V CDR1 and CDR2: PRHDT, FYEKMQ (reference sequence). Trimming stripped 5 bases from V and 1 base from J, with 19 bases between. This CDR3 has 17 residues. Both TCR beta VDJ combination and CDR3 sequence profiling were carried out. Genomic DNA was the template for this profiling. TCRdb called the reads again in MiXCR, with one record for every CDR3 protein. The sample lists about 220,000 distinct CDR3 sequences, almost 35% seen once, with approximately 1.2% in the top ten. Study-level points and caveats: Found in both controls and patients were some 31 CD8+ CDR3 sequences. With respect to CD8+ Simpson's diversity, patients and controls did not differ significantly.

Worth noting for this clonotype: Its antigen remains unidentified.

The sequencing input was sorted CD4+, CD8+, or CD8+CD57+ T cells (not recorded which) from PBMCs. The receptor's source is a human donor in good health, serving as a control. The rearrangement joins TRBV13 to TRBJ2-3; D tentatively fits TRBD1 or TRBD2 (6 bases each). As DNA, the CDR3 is TGTGCCAGCAGCCAACCATCGGGGGCTTCCCGCACAGATACGCAGTATTTT. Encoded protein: CASSQPSGASRTDTQYF.